This TCR beta chain was obtained from a study of cytomegalovirus exposure and HLA in healthy donors. PCR amplification relied on 60 Vbeta primers (plus 13 Jbeta primers). Measured with immunoSEQ multiplex PCR; TCRdb has only the in-frame clones, and not every one. Among over 100,000 clones, less than 80% were seen once, and the ten largest hold 4.2%. With regard to this clone: The antigen remains unidentified.

CDR3 length: 13 residues. Germline CDR1 is SGHNT and CDR2 is YYREEE (reference sequence). V lost 2 bases, J lost 2 bases, and 7 bases lay in between. Study-level findings and limits: The classifier, whose performance was assessed in both the original and validation cohorts, reportedly diagnosed cytomegalovirus status with high specificity and sensitivity. In a later analysis, TCR association rates varied by HLA locus: DRB1 most, HLA-C fewest. In a later analysis, a missense DCLRE1C variant was linked to TCR beta V- and J-gene trimming.

Healthy bone marrow donors supplied every sample. Specimen: PBMCs. This chain joins TRBV5-4 and TRBJ1-2, with D possibly being TRBD1 (6 bases). The TCR comes from a man between 50 and 59 years old in good health and CMV-seropositive. CDR3: CASSFTGNYGYTF. As DNA, the CDR3 is TGTGCCAGCAGCTTTACAGGGAACTATGGCTACACCTTC.